This T cell receptor beta chain was sequenced for a study of shared T cell receptors in the human thymus. To note about this clone: Germline is not matched at one junction end, which may reflect a read error. The same CDR3 is also encoded by other DNA sequences in this sample.

CDR3 length: 12 residues. Germline CDR1 LNHDA, CDR2 SQIVND (reference sequence). The method was immunoSEQ multiplex PCR; TCRdb's version includes in-frame clones alone and lacks a portion of them. The table shows about 660,000 clones, with 80% to 90% occurring only once. The data were also submitted as part of a second study, on human thymus T cells. Per that paper: Thymic tissue was derived from resections collected during corrective heart surgery.

This TCR was recovered from a boy younger than two with a congenital heart defect. What was sequenced was thymocytes. This rearrangement joins TRBV19 to TRBJ1-6; unclear D gene. The CDR3 region is CASKSLNSPLHF. DNA for the CDR3: TGTGCCAGTAAGAGTCTTAATTCCCCCCTCCACTTT. Combining the CDR3 with reference TRBV19 and TRBJ1-6 gives the whole variable domain DGGITQSPKYLFRKEGQNVTLSCEQNLNHDAMYWYRQDPGQGLRLIYYSQIVNDFQKGDIAEGYSVSREKKESFPLTVTSAQKNPTAFYLCASKSLNSPLHFGNGTRLTVT.